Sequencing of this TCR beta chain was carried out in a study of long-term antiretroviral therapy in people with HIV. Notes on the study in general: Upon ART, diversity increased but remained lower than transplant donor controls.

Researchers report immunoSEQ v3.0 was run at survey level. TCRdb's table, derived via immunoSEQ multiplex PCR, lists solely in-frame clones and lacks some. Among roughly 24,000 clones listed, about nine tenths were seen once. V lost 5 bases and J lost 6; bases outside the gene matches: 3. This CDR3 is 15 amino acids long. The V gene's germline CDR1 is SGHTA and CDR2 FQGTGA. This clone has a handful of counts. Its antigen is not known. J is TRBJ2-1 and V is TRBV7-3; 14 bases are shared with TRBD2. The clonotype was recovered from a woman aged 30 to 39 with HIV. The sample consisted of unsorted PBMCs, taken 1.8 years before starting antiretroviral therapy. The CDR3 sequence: CASSLGTSGGNEQFF. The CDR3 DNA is TGTGCCAGCAGCCTCGGGACTAGCGGGGGCAATGAGCAGTTCTTC. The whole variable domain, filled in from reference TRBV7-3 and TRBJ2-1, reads GAGVSQTPSNKVTEKGKYVELRCDPISGHTALYWYRQSLGQGPEFLIYFQGTGAADDSGLPNDRFFAVRPEGSVSTLKIQRTERGDSAVYLCASSLGTSGGNEQFFGPGTRLTVL.